The 8 T cell receptor beta chains below were found in one sample sequenced in a study of beta chain features in type 1 diabetes. Expressed TCRB transcripts were sequenced, since all the RNA that had been isolated was reverse transcribed. Sequenced by immunoSEQ multiplex PCR; TCRdb stores in-frame clones only, minus some. The sample has 500,000 to 700,000 clones; roughly a sixth are singletons. The sequenced sample was naive CD4+ T cells from blood. These receptors came from a man younger than 30 in good health.

The V gene is TRBV7-6, the J gene TRBJ2-5; D gene ambiguous. CDR3 length: 12 residues. V lost 2 bases, J lost 2 bases, and 3 bases lay in between. CDR1 SGHVS and CDR2 FNYEAQ come from the germline V gene. CDR3 nucleotides: TGTGCCAGCAGCTTAAGACAAGAGACCCAGTACTTC. Amino acids: CASSLRQETQYF.

In this sample, this clone turned up a few times. The chain couples TRBV5-4 to TRBJ2-3; no definite D call. Germline CDR1 reads SGHNT; CDR2 reads YYREEE (reference sequence). CDR3 size: 14 residues. V gave up 4 bases and J gave up 5 bases, with 14 bases separating them. As DNA, the CDR3 is TGTGCCAGCAGCAAGAACGCAGGCCGAGATACGCAGTATTTT. Its protein product is CASSKNAGRDTQYF. Filled out from reference TRBV5-4 and TRBJ2-3, the complete variable domain reads ETGVTQSPTHLIKTRGQQVTLRCSSQSGHNTVSWYQQALGQGPQFIFQYYREEENGRGNFPPRFSGLQFPNYSSELNVNALELDDSALYLCASSKNAGRDTQYFGPGTRLTVL.

The rearrangement links TRBV14 to TRBJ1-3, with D possibly being TRBD1 (5 bases). Germline V gene data show CDR1 as SGHDN and CDR2 as FVKESK. The CDR3 has 18 residues. Trimming shortened V by 0 bases and J by 0 bases, and 15 bases separated the two germline ends. The CDR3 region has the DNA TGTGCCAGCAGCCAAGACTTGGGACCTTCACTCTCTGGAAACACCATATATTTT. Amino acid sequence: CASSQDLGPSLSGNTIYF.

V usage is TRBV5-1 and J usage is TRBJ2-5; weak D call: TRBD2 (5 bases). CDR3 length: 14 residues. V was pared by 4 bases and J by 4 bases, with 14 bases between. CDR1 and CDR2 from the germline V gene are SGHRS and YFSETQ. The CDR3 spells CASSLRGIPETQYF. The CDR3 DNA reads TGCGCCAGCAGCCTGAGAGGGATTCCAGAGACCCAGTACTTC.

The V gene is TRBV2, the J gene TRBJ2-2, with TRBD1 matching 9 bases. V lost 6 bases, J lost 7 bases, and 6 bases stayed unmatched. Germline CDR1 SNHLY, CDR2 FYNNEI. This CDR3 has 14 amino acids. The CDR3 sequence is CASRRTGESGELFF. The CDR3 nucleotides are TGTGCCAGCAGGAGGACAGGGGAGAGCGGGGAGCTGTTTTTT.

The J gene is TRBJ1-2, the V gene TRBV14; 7 positions agree with TRBD1. The CDR3 runs to 15 residues. V trimming: 6 bases; J trimming: 6 bases; junction bases outside the gene matches: 13. Germline V gene sequence: CDR1 SGHDN, CDR2 FVKESK. CDR3 bases: TGTGCCAGCAGGCCGCTGACAGGGCTAAATGATGGCTACACCTTC. It translates to CASRPLTGLNDGYTF.

This clone was counted a few times. The CDR3: CASSPPRGAGVYEQYF. CDR3 sequence (DNA): TGTGCCAGCAGCCCCCCTCGTGGAGCGGGAGTCTACGAGCAGTACTTC. The J gene is TRBJ2-7, the V gene TRBV7-8, with TRBD2 matching over 8 bases. The V and J ends lost 5 bases and 3 bases, in that order; junction bases with no gene match: 12. CDR3 length: 16 amino acids. The germline V gene encodes CDR1 SGHVS and CDR2 FQNEAQ.

The V call is TRBV12-5, the J call TRBJ1-1; possible D gene TRBD1, 6 bases. The CDR3 is made up of 13 amino acids. The germline CDR1 and CDR2 sequences are LGHNT and FRNRAP. Trimming removed 3 bases at V and 5 bases at J, with 10 bases between. As DNA, the CDR3 is TGTGCTAGTGGTTTAGGGGGGGAAACTGAAGCTTTCTTT. Its translation: CASGLGGETEAFF.